This record covers a single T cell receptor beta chain. The sample belongs to a study of early T cells in non-severe SARS-CoV-2 infection. The length of the CDR3 is 14 residues. CDR1 MGHRA and CDR2 YSYEKL come from the germline V gene. V lost 1 base and J lost 1, with 7 bases in between. TCRdb re-called the 5' RACE reads through MiXCR, storing one row per CDR3 protein. There are more than 50,000 distinct CDR3 sequences in the sample; 15% occur only once, and approximately 9.1% lies in the top ten. The source material was whole blood, sampled at baseline. The source is an adult who was a healthcare worker with PCR-confirmed SARS-CoV-2 infection or an uninfected control (not recorded which). The chain is built from TRBV4-1 and TRBJ2-5; the D gene is possibly TRBD2 (5 bases). In DNA, the CDR3 is TGCGCCAGCAGCCAAGCGGGAACCCAAGAGACCCAGTACTTC. This gives the protein CASSQAGTQETQYF.